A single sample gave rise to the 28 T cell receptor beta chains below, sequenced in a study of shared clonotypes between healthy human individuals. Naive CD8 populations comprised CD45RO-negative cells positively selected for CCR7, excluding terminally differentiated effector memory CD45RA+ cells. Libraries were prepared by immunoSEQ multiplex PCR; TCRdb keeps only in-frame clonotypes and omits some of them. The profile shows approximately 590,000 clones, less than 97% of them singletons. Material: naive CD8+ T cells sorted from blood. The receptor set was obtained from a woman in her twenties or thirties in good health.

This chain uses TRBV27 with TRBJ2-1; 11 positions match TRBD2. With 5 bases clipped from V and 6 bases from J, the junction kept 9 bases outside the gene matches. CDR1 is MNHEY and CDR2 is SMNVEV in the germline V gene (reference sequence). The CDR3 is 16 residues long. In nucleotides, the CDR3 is TGTGCCAGCAGTCTCATAGCGGGAGGGTCTAGCAATGAGCAGTTCTTC. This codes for CASSLIAGGSSNEQFF.

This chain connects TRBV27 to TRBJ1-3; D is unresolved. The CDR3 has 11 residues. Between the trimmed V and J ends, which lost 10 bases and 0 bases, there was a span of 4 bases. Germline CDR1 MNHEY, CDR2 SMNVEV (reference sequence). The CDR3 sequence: CAIHSGNTIYF. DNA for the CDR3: TGTGCCATCCACTCTGGAAACACCATATATTTT.

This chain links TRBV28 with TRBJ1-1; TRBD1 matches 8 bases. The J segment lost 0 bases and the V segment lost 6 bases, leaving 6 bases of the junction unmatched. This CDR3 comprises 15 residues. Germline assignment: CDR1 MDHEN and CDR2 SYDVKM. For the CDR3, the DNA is TGTGCCAGCAGCAAACGACAGGGGTTGAACACTGAAGCTTTCTTT. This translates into CASSKRQGLNTEAFF.

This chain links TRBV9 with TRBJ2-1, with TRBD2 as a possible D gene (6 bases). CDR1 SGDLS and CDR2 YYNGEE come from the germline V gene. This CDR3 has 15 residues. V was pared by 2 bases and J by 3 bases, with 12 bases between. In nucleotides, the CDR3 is TGTGCCAGCAGCGTCTACAGCGGGTTCTACAATGAGCAGTTCTTC. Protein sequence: CASSVYSGFYNEQFF.

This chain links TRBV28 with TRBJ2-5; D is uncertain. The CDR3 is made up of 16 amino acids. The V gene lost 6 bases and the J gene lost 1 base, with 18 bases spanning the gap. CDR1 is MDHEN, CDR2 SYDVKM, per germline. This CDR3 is CASSSPRYTGQETQYF. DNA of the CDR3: TGTGCCAGCAGCTCCCCCCGTTATACGGGCCAAGAGACCCAGTACTTC.

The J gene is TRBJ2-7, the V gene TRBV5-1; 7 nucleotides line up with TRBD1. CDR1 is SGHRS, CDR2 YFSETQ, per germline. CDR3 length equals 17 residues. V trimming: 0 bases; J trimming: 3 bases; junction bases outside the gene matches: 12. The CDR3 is CASSLALVGQRIYEQYF. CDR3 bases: TGCGCCAGCAGCTTGGCGTTGGTGGGACAGCGGATCTACGAGCAGTACTTC.

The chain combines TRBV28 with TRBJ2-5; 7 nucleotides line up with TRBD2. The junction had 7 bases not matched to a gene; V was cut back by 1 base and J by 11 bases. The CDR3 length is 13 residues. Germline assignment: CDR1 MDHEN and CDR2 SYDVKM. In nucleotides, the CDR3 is TGTGCCAGCAGTTTATCGGGAGGAGGGGAGCAGTACTTC. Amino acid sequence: CASSLSGGGEQYF. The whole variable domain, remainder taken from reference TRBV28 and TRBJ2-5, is DVKVTQSSRYLVKRTGEKVFLECVQDMDHENMFWYRQDPGLGLRLIYFSYDVKMKEKGDIPEGYSVSREKKERFSLILESASTNQTSMYLCASSLSGGGEQYFGPGTRLLVL.

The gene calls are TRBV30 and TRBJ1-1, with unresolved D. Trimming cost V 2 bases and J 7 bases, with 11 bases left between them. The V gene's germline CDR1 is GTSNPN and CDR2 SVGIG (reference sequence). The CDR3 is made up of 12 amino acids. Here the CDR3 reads CAWSPLGGEAFF. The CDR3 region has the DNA TGTGCCTGGAGTCCCCTCGGAGGTGAAGCTTTCTTT.

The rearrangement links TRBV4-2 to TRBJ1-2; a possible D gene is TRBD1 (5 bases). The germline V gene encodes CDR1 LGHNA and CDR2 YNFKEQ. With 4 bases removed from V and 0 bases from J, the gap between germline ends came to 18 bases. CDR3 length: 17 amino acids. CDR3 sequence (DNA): TGTGCCAGCAGCCCCGGGACGGAGCTAAATGCTAACTATGGCTACACCTTC. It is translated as CASSPGTELNANYGYTF.

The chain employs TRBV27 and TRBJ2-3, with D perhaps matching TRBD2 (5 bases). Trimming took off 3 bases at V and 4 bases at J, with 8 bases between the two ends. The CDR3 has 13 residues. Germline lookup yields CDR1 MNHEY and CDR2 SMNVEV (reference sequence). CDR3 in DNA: TGTGCCAGCAGTTTCGAGGGATCAGATACGCAGTATTTT. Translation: CASSFEGSDTQYF.

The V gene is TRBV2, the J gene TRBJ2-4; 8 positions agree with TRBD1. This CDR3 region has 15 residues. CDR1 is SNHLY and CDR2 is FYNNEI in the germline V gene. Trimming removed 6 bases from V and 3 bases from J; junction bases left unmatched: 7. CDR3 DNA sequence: TGTGCCAGCAGCGTCAGGGGGCTTAGCAAAAACATTCAGTACTTC. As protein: CASSVRGLSKNIQYF.

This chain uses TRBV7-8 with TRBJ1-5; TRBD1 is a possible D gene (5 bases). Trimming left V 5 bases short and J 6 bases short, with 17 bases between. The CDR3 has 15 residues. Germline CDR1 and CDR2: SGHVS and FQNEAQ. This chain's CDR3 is CASSPRGGGGQPQHF. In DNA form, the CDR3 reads TGTGCCAGCAGCCCCCGGGGCGGGGGGGGTCAGCCCCAGCATTTT.

CDR3 amino acids: CASSPGRIDEQYF. DNA for the CDR3: TGTGCCAGCTCCCCAGGTAGAATCGACGAGCAGTACTTC. The chain joins TRBV6-1 to TRBJ2-7, with D hard to call. The germline V gene has CDR1 MNHNS and CDR2 SASEGT. V was pared by 8 bases and J by 5 bases, with 16 bases between. This CDR3 is built from 13 residues.

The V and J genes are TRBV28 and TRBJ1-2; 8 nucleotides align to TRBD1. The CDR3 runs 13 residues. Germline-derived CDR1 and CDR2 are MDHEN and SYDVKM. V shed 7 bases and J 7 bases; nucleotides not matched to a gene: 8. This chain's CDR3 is CASKFQGASGYTF. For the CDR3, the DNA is TGTGCCAGCAAATTCCAGGGGGCGTCTGGCTACACCTTC.

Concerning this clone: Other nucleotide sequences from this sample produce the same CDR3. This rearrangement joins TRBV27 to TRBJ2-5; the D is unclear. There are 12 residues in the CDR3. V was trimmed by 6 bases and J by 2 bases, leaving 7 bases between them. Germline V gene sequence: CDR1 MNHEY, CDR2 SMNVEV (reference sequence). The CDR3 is CASRGLQETQYF. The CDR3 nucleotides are TGTGCCAGCAGAGGGCTTCAAGAGACCCAGTACTTC.

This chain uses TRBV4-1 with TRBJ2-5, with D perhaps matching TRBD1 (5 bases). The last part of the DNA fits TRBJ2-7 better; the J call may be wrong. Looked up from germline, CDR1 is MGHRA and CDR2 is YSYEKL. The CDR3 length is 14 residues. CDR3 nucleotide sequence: TGCGCCAGCAGCCCAAAGGGGTTCACCTACGAGCAGTACTTC. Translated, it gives CASSPKGFTYEQYF.

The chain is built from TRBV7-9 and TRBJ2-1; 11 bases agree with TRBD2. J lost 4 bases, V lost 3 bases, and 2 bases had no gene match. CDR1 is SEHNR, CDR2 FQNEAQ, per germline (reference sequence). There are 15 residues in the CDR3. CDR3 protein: CASSFPSGRYNEQFF. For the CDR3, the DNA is TGTGCCAGCAGCTTCCCTAGCGGGAGGTACAATGAGCAGTTCTTC. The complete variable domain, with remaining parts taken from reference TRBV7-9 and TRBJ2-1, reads DTGVSQNPRHKITKRGQNVTFRCDPISEHNRLYWYRQTLGQGPEFLTYFQNEAQLEKSRLLSDRFSAERPKGSFSTLEIQRTEQGDSAMYLCASSFPSGRYNEQFFGPGTRLTVL.

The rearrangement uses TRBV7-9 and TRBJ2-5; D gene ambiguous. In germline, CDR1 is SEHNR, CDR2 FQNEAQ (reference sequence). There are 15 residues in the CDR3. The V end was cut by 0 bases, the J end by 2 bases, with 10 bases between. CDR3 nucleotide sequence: TGTGCCAGCAGCTTAGCGGCACAGAAACAAGAGACCCAGTACTTC. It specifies CASSLAAQKQETQYF.

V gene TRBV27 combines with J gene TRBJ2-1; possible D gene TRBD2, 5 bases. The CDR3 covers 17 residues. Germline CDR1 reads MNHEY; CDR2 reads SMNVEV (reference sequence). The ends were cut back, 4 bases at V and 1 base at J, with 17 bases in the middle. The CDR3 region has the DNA TGTGCCAGCAGTTCCCTACTCCGGACGGGGTCCTACAATGAGCAGTTCTTC. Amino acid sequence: CASSSLLRTGSYNEQFF.

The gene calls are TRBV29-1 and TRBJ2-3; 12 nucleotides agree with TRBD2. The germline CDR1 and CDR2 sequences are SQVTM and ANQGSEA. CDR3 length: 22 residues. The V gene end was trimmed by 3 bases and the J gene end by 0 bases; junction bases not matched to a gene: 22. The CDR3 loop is CSVDDYHGTSGRKRPSTDTQYF. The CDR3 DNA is TGCAGCGTTGACGATTATCACGGGACTAGCGGGCGGAAACGGCCTAGCACAGATACGCAGTATTTT.

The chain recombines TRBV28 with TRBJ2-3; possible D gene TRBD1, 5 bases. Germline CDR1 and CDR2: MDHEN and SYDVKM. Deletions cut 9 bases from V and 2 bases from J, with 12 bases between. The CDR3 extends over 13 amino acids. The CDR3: CASLRGNTDTQYF. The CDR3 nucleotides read TGTGCCAGTTTAAGGGGCAACACAGATACGCAGTATTTT.

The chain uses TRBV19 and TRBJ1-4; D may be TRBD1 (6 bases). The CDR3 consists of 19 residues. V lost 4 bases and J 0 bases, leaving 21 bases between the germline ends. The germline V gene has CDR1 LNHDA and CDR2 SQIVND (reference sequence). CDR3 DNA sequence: TGTGCCAGTAGTAGCCTCCGGTCAGGGGAGGAGGCAACTAATGAAAAACTGTTTTTT. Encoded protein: CASSSLRSGEEATNEKLFF.

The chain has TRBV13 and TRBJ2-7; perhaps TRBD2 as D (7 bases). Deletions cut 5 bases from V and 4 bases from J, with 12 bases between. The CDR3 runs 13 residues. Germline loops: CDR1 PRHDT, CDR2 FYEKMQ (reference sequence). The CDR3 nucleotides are TGTGCCAGCAGCAAAAGGGGGGGATACGAGCAGTACTTC. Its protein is CASSKRGGYEQYF.

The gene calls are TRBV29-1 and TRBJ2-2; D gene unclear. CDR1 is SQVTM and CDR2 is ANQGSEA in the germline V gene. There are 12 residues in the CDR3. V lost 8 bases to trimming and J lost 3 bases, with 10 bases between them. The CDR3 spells CSTYTDTGELFF. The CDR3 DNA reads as TGCAGCACTTACACAGACACCGGGGAGCTGTTTTTT.

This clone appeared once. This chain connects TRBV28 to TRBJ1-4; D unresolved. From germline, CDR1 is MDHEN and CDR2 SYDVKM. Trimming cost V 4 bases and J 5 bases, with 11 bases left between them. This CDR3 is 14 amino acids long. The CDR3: CASSSVGFNEKLFF. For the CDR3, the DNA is TGTGCCAGCAGTTCGGTGGGGTTCAATGAAAAACTGTTTTTT. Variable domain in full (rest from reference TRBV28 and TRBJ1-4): DVKVTQSSRYLVKRTGEKVFLECVQDMDHENMFWYRQDPGLGLRLIYFSYDVKMKEKGDIPEGYSVSREKKERFSLILESASTNQTSMYLCASSSVGFNEKLFFGSGTQLSVL.

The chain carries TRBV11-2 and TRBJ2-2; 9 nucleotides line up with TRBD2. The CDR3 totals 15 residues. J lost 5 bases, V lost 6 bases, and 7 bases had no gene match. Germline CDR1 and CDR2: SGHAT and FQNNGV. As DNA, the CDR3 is TGTGCCAGCAGTTGGCGGGAGGGCCGGACCGGGGAGCTGTTTTTT. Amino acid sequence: CASSWREGRTGELFF.

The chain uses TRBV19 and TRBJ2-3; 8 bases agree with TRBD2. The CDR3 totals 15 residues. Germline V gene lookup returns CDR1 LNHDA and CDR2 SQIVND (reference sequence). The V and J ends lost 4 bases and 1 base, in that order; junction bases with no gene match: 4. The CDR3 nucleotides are TGTGCCAGTAGTACACTAGCGGAGGGCACAGATACGCAGTATTTT. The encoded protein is CASSTLAEGTDTQYF.

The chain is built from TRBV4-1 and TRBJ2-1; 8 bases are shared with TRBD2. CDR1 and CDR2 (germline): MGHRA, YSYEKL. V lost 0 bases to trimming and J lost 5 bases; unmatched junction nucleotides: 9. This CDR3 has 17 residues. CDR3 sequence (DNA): TGCGCCAGCAGCCAAGATCCCCCAGCGGGAGTTGACAATGAGCAGTTCTTC. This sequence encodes CASSQDPPAGVDNEQFF.